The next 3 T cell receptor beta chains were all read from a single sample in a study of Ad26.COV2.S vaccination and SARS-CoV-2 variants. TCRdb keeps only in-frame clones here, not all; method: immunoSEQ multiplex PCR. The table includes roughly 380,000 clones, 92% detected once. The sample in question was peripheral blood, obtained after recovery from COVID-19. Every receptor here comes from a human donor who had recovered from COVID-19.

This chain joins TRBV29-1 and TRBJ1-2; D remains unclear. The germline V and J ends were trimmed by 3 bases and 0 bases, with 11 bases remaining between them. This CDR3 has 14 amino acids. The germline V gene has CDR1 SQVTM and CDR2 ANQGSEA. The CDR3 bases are TGCAGCGTTGACCGCGGCGGGACTAACTATGGCTACACCTTC. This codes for CSVDRGGTNYGYTF.

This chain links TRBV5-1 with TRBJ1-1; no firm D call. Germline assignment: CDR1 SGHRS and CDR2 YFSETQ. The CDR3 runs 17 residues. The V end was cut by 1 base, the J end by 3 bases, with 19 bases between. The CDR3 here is CASSLYASARWDTEAFF. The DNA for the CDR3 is TGCGCCAGCAGCTTGTATGCTTCAGCTCGGTGGGACACTGAAGCTTTCTTT. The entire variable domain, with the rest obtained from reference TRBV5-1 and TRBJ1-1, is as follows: KAGVTQTPRYLIKTRGQQVTLSCSPISGHRSVSWYQQTPGQGLQFLFEYFSETQRNKGNFPGRFSGRQFSNSRSEMNVSTLELGDSALYLCASSLYASARWDTEAFFGQGTRLTVV.

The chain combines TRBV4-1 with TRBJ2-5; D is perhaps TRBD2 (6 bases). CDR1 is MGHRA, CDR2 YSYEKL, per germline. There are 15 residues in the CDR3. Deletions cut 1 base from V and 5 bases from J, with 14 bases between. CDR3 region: CASSQALGTWETQYF. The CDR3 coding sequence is TGCGCCAGCAGCCAAGCACTTGGGACTTGGGAGACCCAGTACTTC.